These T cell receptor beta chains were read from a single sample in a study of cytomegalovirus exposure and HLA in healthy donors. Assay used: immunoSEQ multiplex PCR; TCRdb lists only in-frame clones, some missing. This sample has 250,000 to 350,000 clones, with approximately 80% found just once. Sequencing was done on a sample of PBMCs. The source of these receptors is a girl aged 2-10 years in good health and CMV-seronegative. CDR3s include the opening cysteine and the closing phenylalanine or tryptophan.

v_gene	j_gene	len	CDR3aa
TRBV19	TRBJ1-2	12	CASSTGQWSYTF
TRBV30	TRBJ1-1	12	CAWNGGNTEAFF
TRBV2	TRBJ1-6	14	CASRGTGSHSPLHF
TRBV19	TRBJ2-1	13	CASSITSGRPQFF
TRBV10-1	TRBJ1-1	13	CASSATGSRGAFF
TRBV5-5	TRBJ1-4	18	CASSFLDRGMGTNEKLFF
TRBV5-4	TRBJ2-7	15	CASSLRGGNAYEQYF
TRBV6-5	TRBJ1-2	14	CASKGSTGDYGYTF
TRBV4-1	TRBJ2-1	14	CASSHRGLGGEQFF
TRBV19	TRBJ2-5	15	CASSIITGGQETQYF
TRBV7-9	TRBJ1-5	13	CASSLGGYQPQHF
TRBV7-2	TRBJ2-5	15	CASSFPGIFQETQYF
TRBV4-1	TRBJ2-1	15	CASGRQEESYNEQFF
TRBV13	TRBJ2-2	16	CANSPFGTPAAGELFF
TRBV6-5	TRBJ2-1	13	CVVGRGRENEQFF
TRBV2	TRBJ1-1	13	CASSRDWNTEAFF
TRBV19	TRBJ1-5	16	CASSISGILLDQPQHF
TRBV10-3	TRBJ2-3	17	CAISQRTVVWGTDTQYF
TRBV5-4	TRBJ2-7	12	CASSLPGTEQYF
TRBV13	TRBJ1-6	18	CASSLGSEWGDGNSPLHF
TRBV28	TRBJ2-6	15	CASSLSVSGANVLTF
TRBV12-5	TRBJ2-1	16	CASGLVMTSGVNEQFF
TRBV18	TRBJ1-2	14	CASSPPQGGYGYTF
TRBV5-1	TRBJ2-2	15	CASSLAAVNTGELFF
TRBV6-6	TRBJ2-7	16	CASSYSSGSPPYEQYF
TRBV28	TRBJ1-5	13	CASSFTLRQPQHF
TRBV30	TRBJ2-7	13	CAWSRTGRDEQYF
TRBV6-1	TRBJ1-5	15	CASSELDRDNQPQHF
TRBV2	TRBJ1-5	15	CASSTNRVGSQPQHF
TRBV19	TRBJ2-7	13	CASSIVGGYEQYF
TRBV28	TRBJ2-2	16	CASINRDRANTGELFF
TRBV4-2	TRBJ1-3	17	CASSQEGTVDTGNTIYF
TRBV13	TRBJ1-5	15	CASRSRQGRGQPQHF
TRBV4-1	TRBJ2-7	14	CASSQAWSSYEQYF
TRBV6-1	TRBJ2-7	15	CASSGTSGDFYEQYF
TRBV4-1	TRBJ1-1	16	CASSQDLRRRNTEAFF
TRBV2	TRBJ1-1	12	CAYPPGRTEAFF
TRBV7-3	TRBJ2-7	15	CASRTGTSDPYEQYF
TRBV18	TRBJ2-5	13	CASLGLAEETQYF
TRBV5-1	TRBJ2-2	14	CASSLLGGTGELFF
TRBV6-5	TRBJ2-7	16	CASSYSLTGGPREQYF
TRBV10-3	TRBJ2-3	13	CAISERRPGTQYF
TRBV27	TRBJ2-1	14	CASSFGSGSIRQFF
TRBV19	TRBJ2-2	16	CASSPSSGGYTGELFF
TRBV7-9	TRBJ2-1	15	CASSAPGLAVDEQFF
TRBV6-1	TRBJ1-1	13	CASSSPLNTEAFF
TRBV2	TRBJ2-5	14	CASSPKTVQETQYF
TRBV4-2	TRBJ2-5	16	CASSQDNSGAGETQYF
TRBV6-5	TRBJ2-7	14	CASSYSDRSYEQYF
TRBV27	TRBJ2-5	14	CASSLYRLGETQYF
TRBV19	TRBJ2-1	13	CASSININNEQFF
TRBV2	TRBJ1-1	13	CASSLSIDTEAFF
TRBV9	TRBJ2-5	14	CASSVGGYQETQYF
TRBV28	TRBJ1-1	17	CASGGDRGNHGNTEAFF
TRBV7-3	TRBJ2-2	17	CASSLSADRPNTGELFF
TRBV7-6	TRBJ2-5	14	CASSLMLDQETQYF
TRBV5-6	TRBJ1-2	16	CASSLLDRVDGYGYTF
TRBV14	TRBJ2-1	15	CASSQKFSSYNEQFF
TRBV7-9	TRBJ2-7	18	CASSTGLAGALSSYEQYF
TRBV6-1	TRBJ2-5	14	CATKTGLREETQYF